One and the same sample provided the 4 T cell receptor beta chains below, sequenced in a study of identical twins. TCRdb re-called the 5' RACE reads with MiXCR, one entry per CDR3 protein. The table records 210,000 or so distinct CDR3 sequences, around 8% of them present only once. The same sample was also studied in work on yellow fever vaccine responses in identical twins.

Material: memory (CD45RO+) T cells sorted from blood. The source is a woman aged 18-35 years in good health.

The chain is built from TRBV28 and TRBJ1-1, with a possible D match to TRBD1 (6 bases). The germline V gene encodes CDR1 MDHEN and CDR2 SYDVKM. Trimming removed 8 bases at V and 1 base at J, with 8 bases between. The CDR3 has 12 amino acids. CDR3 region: CASWTANTEAFF. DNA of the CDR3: TGTGCCAGCTGGACAGCGAACACTGAAGCTTTCTTT.

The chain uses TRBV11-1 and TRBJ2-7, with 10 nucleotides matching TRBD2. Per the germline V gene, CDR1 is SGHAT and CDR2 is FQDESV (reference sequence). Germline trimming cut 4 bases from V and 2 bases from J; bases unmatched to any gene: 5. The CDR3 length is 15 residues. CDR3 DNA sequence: TGTGCCAGCAGCTCGGGACTAGCGATAACCTACGAGCAGTACTTC. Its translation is CASSSGLAITYEQYF.

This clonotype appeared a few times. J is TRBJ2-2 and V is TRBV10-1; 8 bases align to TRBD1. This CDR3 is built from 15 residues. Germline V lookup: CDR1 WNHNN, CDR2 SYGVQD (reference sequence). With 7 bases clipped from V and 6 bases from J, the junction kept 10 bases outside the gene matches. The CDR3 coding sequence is TGCGCCAGCACTAACACCCAGGGGGCAGCCGGGGAGCTGTTTTTT. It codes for CASTNTQGAAGELFF.

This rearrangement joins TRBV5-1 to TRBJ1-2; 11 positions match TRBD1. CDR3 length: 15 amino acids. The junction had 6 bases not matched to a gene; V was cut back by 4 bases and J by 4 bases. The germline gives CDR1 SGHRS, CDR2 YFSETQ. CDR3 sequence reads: CASSPGQGDIYGYTF. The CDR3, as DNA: TGCGCCAGCAGCCCGGGACAGGGGGACATCTATGGCTACACCTTC.